This T cell receptor (beta chain) was captured in a study of shared clonotypes between healthy human individuals. The overall study: The study used three CD4 naive, three CD4 memory, two CD8 naive and one CD8 memory plate per donor. Findings and caveats of the study: Sampling involved blood alone; tissue repertoires likely differ. Naive subsets generally exceeded memory subsets in estimated richness.

This clone was counted a single time. Its specificity is not known. Every one of the donors was a Caucasian adult that lived in Nashville, Tennessee. TCRdb's copy holds only in-frame clones and misses some; the assay was immunoSEQ multiplex PCR. The table records millions of clones, over 90% of them present only once. The CDR3 is 12 residues long. Germline-derived CDR1 and CDR2 are MNHNY and SVGAGI (reference sequence). Trimming pared 2 bases from V and 14 bases from J, leaving 14 bases between. This chain links TRBV6-6 with TRBJ2-3; possibly TRBD1 or TRBD2 for D (5 bases each). This sequence was found in a man aged 18 to 29 in good health. Some clones in this sample may be carry-over from other donors' samples. Material: naive CD4+ T cells from PBMCs. The sample's subset: CD45RA+ positively selected. DNA for the CDR3: TGTGCCAGCAGTTACGAGGGCAGGGCTTGGTATTTT. Residues: CASSYEGRAWYF.